What follows are 22 T cell receptor beta chains derived from one specimen sequenced in a study of tumor and adjacent non-tumor tissue in lung cancer. Three rounds of nested PCR, following a modified ARM-PCR protocol, produced the TCRbeta library. TCRdb reprocessed the multiplex PCR reads with MiXCR, giving one entry per CDR3 protein. This sample has approximately 100,000 distinct CDR3 sequences, with approximately 60% found just once. This sample's RNA came from whole unsorted tissue. The normal lung tissue was taken more than 3 cm from the tumor edge. Sequenced: distant non-tumor lung tissue. Source of these receptors: a man younger than 45 with non-small cell lung cancer.

The chain links TRBV11-2 to TRBJ2-5; D is perhaps TRBD1 (5 bases). Germline-derived CDR1 and CDR2 are SGHAT and FQNNGV. The CDR3 is made up of 14 amino acids. The V end was cut by 7 bases, the J end by 2 bases, with 14 bases between. The CDR3 bases are TGTGCCAGCACCTTTGGGGCTTATCAAGAGACCCAGTACTTC. Its translation is CASTFGAYQETQYF.

This clonotype was counted between two and nine times. The chain recombines TRBV4-3 with TRBJ2-2; D gene ambiguous. CDR3 length: 13 residues. Per germline, CDR1 LGHNA and CDR2 YSLEER. The CDR3 DNA reads as TGCACAAGCAGCCAAGATTATGCCGGGGAGCTGTTTTTT. Translating it yields CTSSQDYAGELFF.

This clonotype was detected once. One end of the junction does not line up with germline, which may come from a read error. The chain joins TRBV4-3 to TRBJ2-3; TRBD2 agrees at 7 bases. The CDR3 is 15 amino acids. Germline V CDR1 and CDR2: LGHNA, YSLEER. The CDR3 region is CASIPSAGSIDTQYF. As DNA, the CDR3 is TGCGCCAGCATCCCGTCAGCGGGGAGCATAGATACGCAATATTTT.

In regard to this clonotype: It is likely a read error, because the conserved phenylalanine at the end of the CDR3 is missing. The rearrangement joins TRBV6-2 or TRBV6-3 to TRBJ1-5; 8 bases map to TRBD1. The CDR3 sequence is 14 residues long. V gave up 8 bases and J gave up 7 bases; unmatched junction bases: 10. CDR1 is MNHEY and CDR2 is SVGEGT in the germline V gene. The CDR3 loop is CASCSGQGQQPQHS. CDR3 DNA sequence: TGTGCCAGCTGCTCAGGACAGGGACAACAGCCCCAGCATTCT.

For this clonotype: One end of the junction varies from germline; a read error may be responsible. This sequence joins TRBV10-3 and TRBJ2-1, with D perhaps TRBD1 or TRBD2 (5 bases each). This CDR3 region has 17 residues. Germline CDR1 ENHRY, CDR2 SYGVKD. CDR3 bases: TGTGTCATCAGTGAGGTACTCACGACGGGACCTCTGGATGAGCAGTTCTTC. This gives the protein CVISEVLTTGPLDEQFF.

In the case of this clonotype: A read error may account for a junction end that differs from germline. J is TRBJ1-2 and V is TRBV6-5; 8 bases line up with TRBD1. Germline loops: CDR1 MNHEY, CDR2 SVGAGI. The CDR3 contains 12 residues. The CDR3 bases are TGTGCCAACAGTTGGACAGGGCATGGCTACATCTTC. Its protein is CANSWTGHGYIF.

This clonotype has at least ten counts. The rearrangement uses TRBV20-1 and TRBJ2-3, with 9 nucleotides matching TRBD1. J lost 2 bases, V lost 4 bases, and 16 bases had no gene match. CDR3 length: 18 residues. CDR1 DFQATT and CDR2 SNEGSKA come from the germline V gene (reference sequence). CDR3 DNA: TGCAGTGCTAAACTCCGGGACAGGGTAACTATAGACACAGATACGCAGTATTTT. Amino acid sequence: CSAKLRDRVTIDTDTQYF.

The chain employs TRBV11-2 and TRBJ1-1; tentatively, D is TRBD1 (5 bases). Trimming removed 3 bases from V and 9 bases from J, with 17 bases in between. This CDR3 spans 14 amino acids. Germline CDR1 SGHAT, CDR2 FQNNGV. The CDR3 sequence: CASSLCKGDPQAFF. For the CDR3, the DNA is TGTGCCAGCAGCTTGTGTAAAGGGGACCCTCAAGCTTTCTTT.

Regarding this clonotype: At one of its ends the junction is not consistent with the germline gene, which may arise from a read error. The V gene is TRBV5-4, the J gene TRBJ2-7; no definite D call. The germline V gene has CDR1 SGHNT and CDR2 YYREEE (reference sequence). CDR3 size: 13 residues. CDR3 bases: TGTGCCAACAGCTCCGCCAACTCCTACGAGCAGTACTTC. The encoded protein is CANSSANSYEQYF.

The V and J genes are TRBV7-9 and TRBJ1-5; 8 nucleotides agree with TRBD1. The junction had 14 bases not matched to a gene; V was cut back by 5 bases and J by 8 bases. CDR1 and CDR2 (germline): SEHNR, FQNEAQ (reference sequence). There are 16 residues in the CDR3. CDR3 nucleotide sequence: TGTGCCAGCAGCCCTCTGACAGGGGAAAGGAATAAGCCCCAGCATTTT. Residues: CASSPLTGERNKPQHF.

Turning to this clonotype: A read error may account for a junction end that differs from germline. This chain joins TRBV24-1 and TRBJ2-2, with TRBD1 matching 7 bases. This CDR3 contains 16 residues. Looked up from germline, CDR1 is KGHDR and CDR2 is SFDVKD. DNA for the CDR3: TGTGCCACCAGTGACGCGACAGGGCGAGACACCGTGGAGCTGTTTTTT. Translated: CATSDATGRDTVELFF.

This clonotype was seen just once. The chain links TRBV12-3 or TRBV12-4 to TRBJ2-4; D is uncertain. The CDR3 totals 15 residues. V lost 5 bases, J lost 5 bases, and 16 bases lay in between. The CDR3, as DNA: TGTGCCAGCAGTCCATGTGGAGCTCGCCAAAACATTCAGTACTTC. This sequence encodes CASSPCGARQNIQYF.

In regard to this clonotype: Its ends do not fully match the called genes, so a read error is possible. V gene TRBV20-1 combines with J gene TRBJ2-2; the D call may be TRBD1 or TRBD2 (5 bases each). The CDR3 spans 16 residues. Per the germline V gene, CDR1 is DFQATT and CDR2 is SNEGSKA (reference sequence). CDR3 sequence: CSARDLVNPGPGERFF. CDR3 in DNA: TGCAGTGCTAGAGACCTTGTAAACCCGGGGCCTGGGGAGCGGTTTTTT.

This clonotype was recorded a few times. This could be a read error, since a much larger clone is one nucleotide away. This chain connects TRBV10-3 to TRBJ2-1; D might be TRBD1 or TRBD2, each matching 5 bases. This CDR3 region has 17 residues. The V gene's germline CDR1 is ENHRY and CDR2 SYGVKD. V lost 2 bases and J 8 bases, leaving 22 bases between the germline ends. Written as DNA, the CDR3 is TGTGCCATCAGTGAGACACTCACGACGGGACCTCTGGATGAGCAGTTCTTC. It encodes CAISETLTTGPLDEQFF.

About this clonotype itself: One end of the junction is discordant with germline, which a read error may explain. CDR3 sequence (DNA): TGTGCCAGTAGCTTTCGGGACGGAGGGCAGTATTTT. Protein product: CASSFRDGGQYF. The V call is TRBV7-9, the J call TRBJ2-3, with D possibly called TRBD1 or TRBD2 (5 bases each). The V gene's germline CDR1 is SEHNR and CDR2 FQNEAQ (reference sequence). This CDR3 has 12 amino acids.

This clonotype has at least ten counts. The CDR3 sequence is CSARDQLGMNTEAFF. DNA for the CDR3: TGCAGTGCTAGAGATCAACTAGGCATGAACACTGAAGCTTTCTTT. The J gene is TRBJ1-1, the V gene TRBV20-1; no firm D call. Trimming took 0 bases from V and 0 from J, leaving 11 bases between them. Germline CDR1 and CDR2: DFQATT and SNEGSKA (reference sequence). This CDR3 is 15 amino acids long.

Regarding this clonotype: A read error may produce the germline difference seen at one junction end. The chain uses TRBV6-2 or TRBV6-3 and TRBJ2-7; D is possibly TRBD1 (6 bases). Germline V gives CDR1 MNHEY, CDR2 SVGEGT. The CDR3 is made up of 15 amino acids. The CDR3 coding sequence is TGTGCCAACAGTCACTCGGACAGCTCTACCTGCGAGCAGTACTTC. Its protein is CANSHSDSSTCEQYF.

This chain uses TRBV4-2 with TRBJ2-1; D not resolved. CDR1 LGHNA and CDR2 YNFKEQ come from the germline V gene. V lost 4 bases, J lost 1 base, and 14 bases lay in between. This CDR3 is built from 16 residues. The CDR3 protein is CASSPGQDLSYNEQFF. The CDR3 bases are TGTGCCAGCAGCCCTGGTCAGGACCTTTCCTACAATGAGCAGTTCTTC.

This clonotype was detected ten times or more. The chain employs TRBV20-1 and TRBJ2-3; weak D call: TRBD1 (5 bases). Germline V gene sequence: CDR1 DFQATT, CDR2 SNEGSKA (reference sequence). The CDR3 loop spans 16 amino acids. V was cut by 3 bases and J by 2 bases, with 18 bases left in between. CDR3 region: CSASRYSQGLTDTQYF. CDR3 DNA sequence: TGCAGTGCTAGTCGTTATTCGCAGGGCCTCACAGATACGCAGTATTTT.

A word on this clonotype: Because the CDR3 is missing its conserved closing phenylalanine or tryptophan, this is likely a read error. The CDR3 coding sequence is TGTGCCAGCAGTCCGGGTACCTACGAGCAGTACCTC. This encodes CASSPGTYEQYL. V gene TRBV6-2 or TRBV6-3 combines with J gene TRBJ2-7; D remains ambiguous. Looked up from germline, CDR1 is MNHEY and CDR2 is SVGEGT. Trimming removed 5 bases at V and 2 bases at J, with 7 bases between. This CDR3 has 12 amino acids.

This sequence joins TRBV4-3 and TRBJ2-3; D unresolved. This CDR3 has 15 amino acids. Trimming removed 4 bases at V and 1 base at J, with 12 bases between. Per germline, CDR1 LGHNA and CDR2 YSLEER. CDR3 protein: CASSRGVAGTDTQYF. DNA of the CDR3: TGCGCCAGCAGCCGAGGAGTAGCTGGCACAGATACGCAGTATTTT.

A remark on this clonotype: A clone one base away is much larger, so this may be a read error. It is likely a read error, because the conserved phenylalanine at the end of the CDR3 is missing. The rearrangement links TRBV6-1 to TRBJ2-3; D is possibly TRBD2 (6 bases). Trimming removed 7 bases at V and 4 bases at J, with 18 bases between. CDR1 is MNHNS, CDR2 SASEGT, per germline. The CDR3 length is 15 residues. CDR3 protein: CASTRRAGSADTQYI. Here the CDR3 DNA reads TGTGCCAGCACCCGAAGGGCGGGGTCCGCAGATACGCAGTATATT.